This TCR beta chain was profiled in a study of tumor-infiltrating lymphocytes in localized non-small cell lung cancer. Study-wide points: TCRbeta sequencing showed higher T cell infiltration in tumors than uninvolved lung.

The V gene's germline CDR1 is SGHTA and CDR2 FQGNSA. V dropped 6 bases and J dropped 7; count of bases not matched to a gene: 7. CDR3 length: 15 amino acids. Method: immunoSEQ multiplex PCR; TCRdb's copy keeps in-frame clones and lacks some. The data contain approximately 9,600 clones, around 74% of them singletons. Notes on this clone: What it binds is not known.

J is TRBJ2-2 and V is TRBV7-2, with 11 bases lining up with TRBD1. The receptor was derived from a human donor with non-small cell lung cancer. The sample was uninvolved lung tissue not adjacent to the tumor. DNA for the CDR3: TGTGCCAGCAGGCAGGGGACAGGGGGGTTCGGGGAGCTGTTTTTT. Translating gives CASRQGTGGFGELFF. Together with reference TRBV7-2 and TRBJ2-2, the CDR3 gives the full variable domain: GAGVSQSPSNKVTEKGKDVELRCDPISGHTALYWYRQSLGQGLEFLIYFQGNSAPDKSGLPSDRFSAERTGGSVSTLTIQRTQQEDSAVYLCASRQGTGGFGELFFGEGSRLTVL.